This T cell receptor (beta chain) is from a study of shared clonotypes between healthy human individuals. V was pared by 8 bases and J by 0 bases, with 27 bases between. CDR1 and CDR2 (germline): SGHVS, FNYEAQ. CDR3 size: 19 residues. Per the authors' pipeline: Junction-only sequences produced by ImmunoSEQ had no quality scores, so filtering differed. Generated by immunoSEQ multiplex PCR, the TCRdb table keeps only in-frame clones and is missing some. V and J calls plus clone size are reproduced from that table; the DNA served to infer D and trimming. Of approximately 1.5 million clones in the sample, 98% were seen once. Study observations and caveats: On the whole, naive subsets had larger estimated richness than memory subsets had.

About this clone itself: Its antigen is unknown.

Sequenced sample: naive CD4+ T cells sorted from blood. Sample subset: CD45RA+ positively selected. This receptor was taken from a man aged 25 to 45 in good health. The chain recombines TRBV7-6 with TRBJ2-3; tentatively, D is TRBD2 (6 bases). The CDR3 DNA follows: TGTGCCAGCGCCTTGGGAGGATCAAGAGGTATCCTAAGCACAGATACGCAGTATTTT. This codes for CASALGGSRGILSTDTQYF.